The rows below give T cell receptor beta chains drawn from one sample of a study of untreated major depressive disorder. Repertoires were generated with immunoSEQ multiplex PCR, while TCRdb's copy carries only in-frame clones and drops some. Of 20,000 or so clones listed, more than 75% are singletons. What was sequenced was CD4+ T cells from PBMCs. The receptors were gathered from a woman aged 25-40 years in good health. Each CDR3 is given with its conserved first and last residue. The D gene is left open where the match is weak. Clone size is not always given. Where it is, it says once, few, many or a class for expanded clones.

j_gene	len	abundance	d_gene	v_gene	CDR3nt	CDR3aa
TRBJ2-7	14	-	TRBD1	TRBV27	TGTGCCAGCAGTTTTTGGGACAGGGGTTCGAAGCAGTACTTC	CASSFWDRGSKQYF
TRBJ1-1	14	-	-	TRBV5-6	TGTGCCAGCAGCTTGATTAGCGTGGAGACTGAAGCTTTCTTT	CASSLISVETEAFF
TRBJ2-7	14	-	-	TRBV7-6	TGTGCCAGCAGCAAAGCCGCGGGTTATGGCGAGCAGTACTTC	CASSKAAGYGEQYF
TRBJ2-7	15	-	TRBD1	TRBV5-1	TGCGCCAGCAGCTTGGAGGACAGGGGGCCCTACGAGCAGTACTTC	CASSLEDRGPYEQYF
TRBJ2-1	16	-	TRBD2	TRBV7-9	TGTGCCAGCAGCTTACATAAGCGGGACCGCCCGGATGAGCAGTTCTTC	CASSLHKRDRPDEQFF
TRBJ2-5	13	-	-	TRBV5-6	TGTGCCAGCAGCACGGACACTCAAGAGACCCAGTACTTC	CASSTDTQETQYF
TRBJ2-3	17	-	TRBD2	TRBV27	TGTGCCAGCAGTTTAAGACGGGAGGGACCGCTTTCGGATACGCAGTATTTT	CASSLRREGPLSDTQYF
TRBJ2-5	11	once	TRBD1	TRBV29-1	TGCAGCGCCCGACAGGGGGAGACCCAGTACTTC	CSARQGETQYF
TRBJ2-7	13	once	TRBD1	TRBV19	TGTGCCAGTAGTACTACTAGACAGGGAGAGCAGTACTTC	CASSTTRQGEQYF
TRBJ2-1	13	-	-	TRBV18	TGTGCCAGCTCACCGGGACTTGGGGATGAGCAGTTCTTC	CASSPGLGDEQFF
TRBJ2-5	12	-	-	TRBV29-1	TGCAGCGTTGCGTCCGCACAAGAGACCCAGTACTTC	CSVASAQETQYF
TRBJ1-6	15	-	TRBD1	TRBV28	TGTGCCAGCAGTACCCCTGGACAGGGGAATTCACCCCTCCACTTT	CASSTPGQGNSPLHF
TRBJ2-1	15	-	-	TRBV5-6	TGTGCCAGCAGCTTCTCAGGATTCTCCTACAATGAGCAGTTCTTC	CASSFSGFSYNEQFF
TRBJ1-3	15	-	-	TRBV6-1	TGTGCCAGCAGTGAGGAGATCTACTCTGGAAACACCATATATTTT	CASSEEIYSGNTIYF
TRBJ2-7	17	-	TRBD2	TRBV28	TGTGCCAGCAGTTTATTCCTTCAGCGGGAGTTGACCTACGAGCAGTACTTC	CASSLFLQRELTYEQYF
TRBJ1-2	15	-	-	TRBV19	TGTGCCAGTAGTATAGGGTACGGATCTAACTATGGCTACACCTTC	CASSIGYGSNYGYTF
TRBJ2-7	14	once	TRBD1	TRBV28	TGTGCCAGCAGAGCCGGGACAGGGGGCTACGAGCAGTACTTC	CASRAGTGGYEQYF
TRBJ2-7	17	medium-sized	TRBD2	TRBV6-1	TGTGCCAGCAGTGAATCTATTGGGCGGACTAGCGGCTACGAGCAGTACTTC	CASSESIGRTSGYEQYF
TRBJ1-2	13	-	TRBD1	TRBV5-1	TGCGCCAGCAGCGTGGGACAGAACTATGGCTACACCTTC	CASSVGQNYGYTF
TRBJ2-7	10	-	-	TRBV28	TGTGCCACCAATGACTACGAGCAGTACTTC	CATNDYEQYF
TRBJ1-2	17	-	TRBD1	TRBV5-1	TGCGCCAGCAGCTTGGCCTGGGACAGGGTAGCCAACTATGGCTACACCTTC	CASSLAWDRVANYGYTF
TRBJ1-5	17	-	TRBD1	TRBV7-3	TGTGCCAGCAGCTCAACAGTTCGGCAGGGGGCAGATCAGCCCCAGCATTTT	CASSSTVRQGADQPQHF
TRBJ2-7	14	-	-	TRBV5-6	TGTGCCAGCAGCTCGCAACTCCCAACCTACGAGCAGTACTTC	CASSSQLPTYEQYF
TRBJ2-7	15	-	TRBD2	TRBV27	TGTGCCAGCAGTTTATCAAGCGGGAGCCCCCACGAGCAGTACTTC	CASSLSSGSPHEQYF
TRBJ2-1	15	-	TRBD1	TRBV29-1	TGCAGCGCTGAACGTCGGGACAGGGGTTACAATGAGCAGTTCTTC	CSAERRDRGYNEQFF
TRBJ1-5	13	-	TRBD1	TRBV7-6	TGTGCCAGCAGTTCGGACAGGGGGCAGCCCCAGCATTTT	CASSSDRGQPQHF
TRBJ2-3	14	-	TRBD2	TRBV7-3	TGTGCCAGCAGCTTTAGCGGGAGCACAGATACGCAGTATTTT	CASSFSGSTDTQYF
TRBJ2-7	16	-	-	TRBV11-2	TGTGCCAGCAGCTTACGGTTTACGGCGCTCTCCTACGAGCAGTACTTC	CASSLRFTALSYEQYF
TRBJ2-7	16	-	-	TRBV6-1	TGTGCCAGCAGTGAATGGTCGCTAAGCAAGCCCTACGAGCAGTACTTC	CASSEWSLSKPYEQYF
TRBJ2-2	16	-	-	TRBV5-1	TGCGCCAGCAGCTATACAGGATTTGCGAACACCGGGGAGCTGTTTTTT	CASSYTGFANTGELFF
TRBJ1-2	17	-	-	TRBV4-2	TGTGCCAGCAGCCAAGCCCCCTCGGTCCGGGGAGAGGATGGCTACACCTTC	CASSQAPSVRGEDGYTF
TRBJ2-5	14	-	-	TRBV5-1	TGCGCCAGCAGCTGGGGGGACTACCAAGAGACCCAGTACTTC	CASSWGDYQETQYF
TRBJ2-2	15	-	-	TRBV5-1	TGCGCCAGCAGAGTGGGGACATCTTACACCGGGGAGCTGTTTTTT	CASRVGTSYTGELFF
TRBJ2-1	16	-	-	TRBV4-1	TGCGCCAGCAGCCAAGAACATCCGGGATCGTACAATGAGCAGTTCTTC	CASSQEHPGSYNEQFF
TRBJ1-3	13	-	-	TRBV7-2	TGTGCCAGCAGCTTGGGACCTGGAAACACCATATATTTT	CASSLGPGNTIYF
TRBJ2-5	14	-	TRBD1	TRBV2	TGTGCCAGCAGGGACAGGGGGCGGGTAGAGACCCAGTACTTC	CASRDRGRVETQYF
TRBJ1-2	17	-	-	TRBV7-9	TGTGCCAGCAGCTTAGCGCTTTTGGAGTACGCTAACTATGGCTACACCTTC	CASSLALLEYANYGYTF
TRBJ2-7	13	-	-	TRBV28	TGTGGACCAGCGCAACAGACCACCTACGAGCAGTACTTC	CGPAQQTTYEQYF
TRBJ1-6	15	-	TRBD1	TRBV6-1	TGTGCCAGCAGACCCGGGACAGACTATAATTCACCCCTCCACTTT	CASRPGTDYNSPLHF
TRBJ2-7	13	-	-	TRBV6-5	TGTGCCAGCAGTTATGGGCAGGGATTACCGCAGTACTTC	CASSYGQGLPQYF
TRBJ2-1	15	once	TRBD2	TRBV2	TGTGCCAGCGGGAGGACTAGCGGGATCTACAATGAGCAGTTCTTC	CASGRTSGIYNEQFF
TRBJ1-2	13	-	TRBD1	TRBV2	TGTGCCAGCAAATCGAGGACAGGGGCTGGCTACACCTTC	CASKSRTGAGYTF
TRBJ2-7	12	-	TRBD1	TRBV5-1	TGCGCCAGCAGCGACAGGGACTACGAGCAGTACTTC	CASSDRDYEQYF
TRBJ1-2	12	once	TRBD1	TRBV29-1	TGCAGCGTCCGCGGACAGGGCTATGGCTACACCTTC	CSVRGQGYGYTF
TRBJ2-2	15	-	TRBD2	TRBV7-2	TGTGCCAGCAGCCTAGCGGGAGGCGACACCGGGGAGCTGTTTTTT	CASSLAGGDTGELFF
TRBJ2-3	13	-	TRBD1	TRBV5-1	TGCGCCAGTAAGACAGGGGGCACAGATACGCAGTATTTT	CASKTGGTDTQYF
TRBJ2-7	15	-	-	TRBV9	TGTGCCAGCAGCGTAGCTCCGGGTACGACCTACGAGCAGTACTTC	CASSVAPGTTYEQYF
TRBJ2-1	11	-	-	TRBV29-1	TGCAGCGTGAATGATTACAATGAGCAGTTCTTC	CSVNDYNEQFF
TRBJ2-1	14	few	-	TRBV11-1	TGTGCCAGCAGCCCGATTCGGCTCGCGCACGAGCAGTTCTTC	CASSPIRLAHEQFF